This TCR beta chain stems from a study of tumor-infiltrating lymphocytes in primary liver carcinoma. Study background: Tumors measured 4.2 to 10 cm and were stage T1-T3 N0M0. Study-wide points: Detection in all five tumor regions applied to only about 7-25% of top clones.

About this clonotype itself: Antigen specificity is unknown.

TCR beta cDNA came from 400 to 500 ng total RNA, primed with a constant-region primer. ARM-PCR, slightly modified, supplied the TCR beta libraries through three nested multiplex PCR rounds. In the first two PCR rounds, TRBV1-TRBV30 forward primers were paired with a C-beta reverse primer, and each round lasted approximately 10 cycles. MiXCR, applied by TCRdb to the multiplex PCR reads, yields one record per CDR3 protein. The table lists about 120,000 distinct CDR3 sequences, 60% to 70% of them singletons. From about 19-30 mg of unsorted bulk tissue, DNA and RNA were co-extracted together. The CDR3 covers 14 residues. The junction had 9 bases not matched to a gene; V was cut back by 7 bases and J by 5 bases. Germline values: CDR1 SGHRS, CDR2 YFSETQ.

Input material: liver tumor tissue from sampling region 1. Subset here: tumor region T1, superior pole. This TCR was sampled from an older woman with primary liver carcinoma and hepatitis B virus infection. The V call is TRBV5-1, the J call TRBJ2-3; 8 bases are a match to TRBD1. The CDR3 is CASSRQGPGDTQYF. Written as DNA, the CDR3 is TGCGCCAGCTCTCGACAGGGGCCGGGAGATACGCAGTATTTT.